The clone carrying this T cell receptor (beta chain) showed up just a few times. Its specificity is unknown. The sample belongs to a study of response to subunit inactivated influenza vaccine. Study findings and constraints: Authors suggested seasonal influenza vaccinations each recruit few new T cells.

MiXCR, run by TCRdb on the RT-PCR reads, gives a single entry per CDR3 protein. The table records fewer than 600,000 distinct CDR3 sequences, under 8.5% of them present only once. CDR3 length equals 13 residues. The germline V gene encodes CDR1 MNHEY and CDR2 SVGEGT. J gave up 2 bases and V 7 bases, and 4 bases lay outside the gene matches. The V gene is TRBV6-2 or TRBV6-3, the J gene TRBJ2-7; TRBD2 matches 8 bases. Source: PBMCs from blood, taken about 24 months after vaccination. The receptor comes from a man in his fifties or sixties who received an inactivated influenza vaccine. CDR3 sequence reads: CASTGTSPYEQYF. CDR3 DNA: TGTGCCAGCACCGGGACTAGTCCCTACGAGCAGTACTTC.